This T cell receptor beta chain was documented in a study of beta chain features in type 1 diabetes. Germline V CDR1 and CDR2: LNHNV, YYDKDF (reference sequence). Between the trimmed V and J ends, which lost 5 bases and 9 bases, there was a span of 19 bases. CDR3 length: 14 residues. The investigators reverse transcribed all of the isolated RNA, so they sequenced expressed TCRB transcripts. The average read count of naive, central memory and regulatory T cell samples was several million. The method was immunoSEQ multiplex PCR; TCRdb's version includes in-frame clones alone and lacks a portion of them. Among hundreds of thousands of clones listed, about a sixth were seen once. Around 120 mL of blood, on average, came from one heparinised draw per donor.

This chain connects TRBV15 to TRBJ1-2; D might be TRBD1 (5 bases). Material for sequencing was naive CD4+ T cells from blood. The sequence was collected from a woman aged 18 to 35 in good health. Here the CDR3 reads CATSLDYAGRSYTF. The CDR3 nucleotides read TGTGCCACCAGCCTTGACTATGCAGGGCGAAGCTACACCTTC.